Listed below are T cell receptor beta chains from one sample, sequenced in a study of T cell repertoires in cytomegalovirus infection. Which antigens these TCRs recognize remains unknown. TCRdb processed the reads anew with MiXCR; each CDR3 protein has one entry. Of about half a million distinct CDR3 sequences listed, around 30% are singletons. Here the sequenced sample was cultured PBMCs, taken from culture after CMV antigen stimulation. These receptors were obtained from a human donor in good health (CMV status not recorded). Some clones in this sample may be carry-over from other donors' samples. Each CDR3 is given with its conserved first and last residue. The order of the fields is J gene, V gene, D gene, clone size, CDR3 protein, CDR3 DNA. The D gene is left open where the match is weak. A clone size is listed for some rows: how often the clone was seen (once, few, many), or a class if it is expanded.

TRBJ2-7 | TRBV7-2 | TRBD2 | many | CASNLNPSGSYEQYF | TGTGCCAGCAACTTAAACCCTAGCGGGAGTTACGAGCAGTACTTC
TRBJ2-3 | TRBV7-9 | TRBD2 | once | CASSSGQGVAGGHPDTQYF | TGTGCCAGCAGCTCGGGACAGGGAGTAGCGGGAGGGCATCCAGATACGCAGTATTTT
TRBJ2-2 | TRBV7-8 | - | many | CASSQWRPSRNTGELFF | TGTGCCAGCAGCCAGTGGCGACCCAGCCGTAACACCGGGGAGCTGTTTTTT
TRBJ2-3 | TRBV7-2 | - | - | CASSFPAGGVMTDTQYF | TGTGCCAGCAGCTTTCCCGCCGGTGGCGTTATGACAGATACGCAGTATTTT
TRBJ2-1 | TRBV12-5 | - | - | CASGLGSSSYNEQFF | TGTGCTAGTGGTTTGGGCTCTAGCTCCTACAATGAGCAGTTCTTC
TRBJ1-6 | TRBV9 | TRBD1 | - | CASSVDTGDSPLHF | TGTGCCAGCAGCGTAGACACAGGGGATTCACCCCTCCACTTT
TRBJ1-1 | TRBV27 | - | few | CASSLSLWNTEAFF | TGTGCCAGCAGTTTATCGCTATGGAACACTGAAGCTTTCTTT
TRBJ1-5 | TRBV19 | - | few | CASSSVNPGGGQPQHF | TGTGCCAGTAGTTCGGTTAACCCAGGCGGAGGTCAGCCCCAGCATTTT
TRBJ2-3 | TRBV29-1 | - | few | CSVPLLVQRSTDTQYF | TGCAGCGTCCCTTTACTAGTCCAAAGGAGCACAGATACGCAGTATTTT
TRBJ2-7 | TRBV7-2 | - | - | CASSLSLNARSEQYF | TGTGCCAGCAGCTTAAGCTTAAATGCTCGCTCCGAGCAGTACTTC
TRBJ2-1 | TRBV6-2/TRBV6-3 | - | few | CASSFGGAIPYNEQFF | TGTGCCAGCAGTTTTGGGGGGGCCATTCCCTACAATGAGCAGTTCTTC
TRBJ1-5 | TRBV10-3 | - | many | CAISGDTVRQPQHF | TGTGCCATCAGTGGTGACACGGTACGTCAGCCCCAGCATTTT
TRBJ2-7 | TRBV27 | TRBD1 | few | CASSQTGLSSYEQYF | TGTGCCAGCAGTCAGACAGGGTTGAGCTCCTACGAGCAGTACTTC
TRBJ1-3 | TRBV12-3/TRBV12-4 | - | - | CASSLDNTYSGNTIYF | TGTGCCAGCAGTTTAGATAACACCTACTCTGGAAACACCATATATTTT
TRBJ2-3 | TRBV4-3 | TRBD2 | many | CASSRTSGYTDTQYF | TGCGCCAGCAGTAGGACTAGCGGATACACAGATACGCAGTATTTT
TRBJ1-2 | TRBV29-1 | - | - | CSVNYGYTF | TGCAGCGTTAACTATGGCTACACCTTC
TRBJ2-2 | TRBV6-2/TRBV6-3 | TRBD1 | - | CASSYEAGTGRTGELFF | TGTGCCAGCAGTTACGAGGCCGGGACAGGGCGCACCGGGGAGCTGTTTTTT
TRBJ2-2 | TRBV3-1 | - | - | CASSHGTSTNTGELFF | TGTGCCAGCAGCCACGGGACGTCCACGAACACCGGGGAGCTGTTTTTT
TRBJ2-3 | TRBV19 | - | - | CASSIVSGLTDTQYF | TGTGCCAGTAGTATCGTGAGCGGGCTCACAGATACGCAGTATTTT
TRBJ2-7 | TRBV5-1 | - | - | CASSVRQDSYEQYF | TGCGCCAGCAGCGTTAGACAGGACTCCTACGAGCAGTACTTC
TRBJ2-1 | TRBV28 | TRBD2 | - | CASSFSSGRPGEQFF | TGTGCCAGCAGTTTTTCTAGCGGGAGGCCGGGTGAGCAGTTCTTC
TRBJ1-2 | TRBV19 | - | few | CASSASGHRIINYGYTF | TGTGCCAGTAGTGCCTCGGGACACCGGATAATTAACTATGGCTACACCTTC
TRBJ2-1 | TRBV7-2 | TRBD2 | - | CASSWPGLAVNEQFF | TGTGCCAGCAGCTGGCCGGGACTAGCTGTGAATGAGCAGTTCTTC
TRBJ2-5 | TRBV7-6 | - | few | CASSLNAGETQYF | TGTGCTAGCAGCTTAAACGCTGGGGAGACCCAGTACTTC
TRBJ2-1 | TRBV11-2 | TRBD2 | few | CASTSGTSGLNEQFF | TGTGCCAGCACCTCCGGGACTAGCGGGCTCAATGAGCAGTTCTTC
TRBJ2-3 | TRBV7-9 | - | many | CASSRTTDTQYF | TGTGCCAGCAGCCGAACCACAGATACGCAGTATTTT
TRBJ2-7 | TRBV28 | - | - | CASSLFGDLRRGQYF | TGTGCCAGCAGTTTATTCGGGGACCTCCGGAGAGGGCAGTACTTC
TRBJ1-1 | TRBV5-1 | TRBD1 | - | CASSSTGQVNTEAFF | TGCGCCAGCAGCTCCACCGGACAGGTGAACACTGAAGCTTTCTTT
TRBJ2-3 | TRBV12-5 | - | - | CASASGLILSTDTQYF | TGTGCTAGTGCCTCAGGACTGATCCTCAGCACAGATACGCAGTATTTT
TRBJ2-1 | TRBV11-3 | TRBD2 | many | CASSRQSGSNEQFF | TGTGCCAGCAGCCGACAAAGCGGGAGTAATGAGCAGTTCTTC
TRBJ1-5 | TRBV7-2 | - | many | CASSWGHLSNQPQHF | TGTGCCAGCAGCTGGGGCCACCTTAGCAATCAGCCCCAGCATTTT
TRBJ1-2 | TRBV12-3/TRBV12-4 | - | many | CASSIEQGLNYGYTF | TGTGCCAGCAGCATTGAGCAGGGGCTCAACTATGGCTACACCTTC
TRBJ2-1 | TRBV6-2/TRBV6-3 | TRBD2 | - | CASSLPTSGLYNEQFF | TGTGCCAGCAGTTTGCCCACTAGCGGACTCTACAATGAGCAGTTCTTC
TRBJ2-6 | TRBV7-2 | TRBD1 | many | CASSYRTGGASGANVLTF | TGTGCCAGCAGCTACAGAACAGGGGGCGCTTCCGGGGCCAACGTCCTGACTTTC
TRBJ2-1 | TRBV19 | TRBD2 | - | CASSMGLAGIRGNEQFF | TGTGCCAGTAGTATGGGCCTAGCGGGAATACGAGGCAATGAGCAGTTCTTC
TRBJ2-2 | TRBV27 | TRBD2 | few | CASSFLRLAGGPGTGELFF | TGTGCCAGCAGTTTCCTCAGACTAGCGGGAGGGCCCGGCACCGGGGAGCTGTTTTTT
TRBJ2-3 | TRBV5-1 | TRBD2 | - | CASSRGESTDTQYF | TGCGCCAGCAGCCGGGGGGAGAGCACAGATACGCAGTATTTT
TRBJ2-3 | TRBV7-2 | TRBD2 | many | CASTGGLAGGGTQYF | TGTGCCAGCACCGGTGGACTAGCGGGAGGGGGTACGCAGTATTTT
TRBJ2-2 | TRBV7-6 | - | few | CASSLAAETGELFF | TGTGCCAGCAGCTTAGCGGCGGAAACCGGGGAGCTGTTTTTT
TRBJ2-1 | TRBV5-4 | TRBD2 | - | CASTTGGPNKQFF | TGTGCCAGCACGACGGGAGGGCCCAATAAGCAGTTCTTC
TRBJ1-5 | TRBV7-6 | TRBD1 | many | CASSRGTGGQRGNQPQHF | TGTGCCAGCAGCCGCGGGACAGGGGGCCAACGTGGCAATCAGCCCCAGCATTTT
TRBJ2-5 | TRBV7-2 | TRBD2 | many | CASSGNSGSGETQYF | TGTGCCAGCAGCGGTAATAGCGGGAGTGGAGAGACCCAGTACTTC
TRBJ2-5 | TRBV7-8 | TRBD1 | - | CASSPRTGALRETQYF | TGTGCCAGCAGCCCCAGGACAGGGGCCTTGCGAGAGACCCAGTACTTC
TRBJ1-1 | TRBV10-3 | TRBD1 | - | CAITGQGWAEAFF | TGTGCCATCACCGGACAGGGATGGGCTGAAGCTTTCTTT
TRBJ2-1 | TRBV20-1 | - | - | CSAPSWNSYNEQFF | TGCAGTGCCCCCTCGTGGAACTCCTACAATGAGCAGTTCTTC
TRBJ2-7 | TRBV28 | - | - | CASSPAGRLGPFYEQYF | TGTGCCAGCAGTCCGGCGGGACGTCTCGGCCCCTTTTACGAGCAGTACTTC
TRBJ1-1 | TRBV28 | - | many | CASNYRVTEAFF | TGTGCCAGCAATTATAGGGTCACCGAAGCTTTCTTT
TRBJ2-3 | TRBV6-4 | - | - | CASSKTGDAGDTQYF | TGTGCCAGCTCAAAAACGGGGGACGCAGGAGATACGCAGTATTTT
TRBJ2-4 | TRBV6-2/TRBV6-3 | TRBD2 | - | CASSPSGSSAKNIQYF | TGTGCCAGCAGTCCTAGCGGGAGCTCCGCCAAAAACATTCAGTACTTC
TRBJ1-5 | TRBV24-1 | TRBD1 | - | CATSGDRGSNQPQHF | TGTGCCACCAGTGGGGACAGGGGCAGCAATCAGCCCCAGCATTTT
TRBJ1-2 | TRBV14 | - | - | CASSQNRNYGYTF | TGTGCCAGCAGCCAGAACAGAAACTATGGCTACACCTTC
TRBJ2-2 | TRBV12-3/TRBV12-4 | - | - | CASTFAAVTGELFF | TGTGCCAGCACCTTCGCGGCGGTCACCGGGGAGCTGTTTTTT
TRBJ1-5 | TRBV7-4 | - | - | CASTSGTTSNQPQHF | TGTGCCAGCACCTCCGGGACAACTTCTAATCAGCCCCAGCATTTT
TRBJ2-4 | TRBV12-3/TRBV12-4 | - | few | CASSFAADPPGDIQYF | TGTGCCAGCAGTTTTGCAGCGGATCCTCCTGGGGACATTCAGTACTTC
TRBJ2-7 | TRBV12-3/TRBV12-4 | - | few | CASTLGPQAGYEQYF | TGTGCCAGCACCCTAGGCCCCCAAGCGGGCTACGAGCAGTACTTC
TRBJ1-2 | TRBV19 | - | few | CASSIDAAGFHYGYTF | TGTGCCAGTAGTATAGATGCGGCGGGTTTCCACTATGGCTACACCTTC
TRBJ2-7 | TRBV6-1 | - | - | CASSAGDREYF | TGTGCCAGCAGTGCAGGGGATAGAGAGTACTTC